One T cell receptor beta chain is described in this entry. Its antigen remains unknown. V was clipped by 8 bases and J by 0 bases, with 20 bases between them. Germline-derived CDR1 and CDR2 are SQVTM and ANQGSEA. CDR3 length: 16 amino acids. The sample comes from a study of graft-versus-host responses after intestinal transplantation. Notes on the study in general: Allografts of one patient group, those with graft-donor T cell macrochimerism, had high graft-versus-host to host-versus-graft clonal ratios.

Profiled with immunoSEQ multiplex PCR; TCRdb holds only in-frame clones, not every one. The sample records 77,000 or so clones, about 92% being singletons. This material consisted of PBMCs, taken 98 days after intestinal transplantation. This chain joins TRBV29-1 and TRBJ1-5, with D maybe TRBD1 (5 bases). This receptor was obtained from a human patient who received an intestinal transplant, so some T cells may come from the graft donor. CDR3 protein: CSPPLLQVFSNQPQHF. CDR3 coding DNA: TGCAGCCCGCCTTTGTTACAGGTTTTTAGCAATCAGCCCCAGCATTTT. The full variable domain, in which reference TRBV29-1 and TRBJ1-5 provide the parts outside the CDR3, is SAVISQKPSRDICQRGTSLTIQCQVDSQVTMMFWYRQQPGQSLTLIATANQGSEATYESGFVIDKFPISRPNLTFSTLTVSNMSPEDSSIYLCSPPLLQVFSNQPQHFGDGTRLSIL.